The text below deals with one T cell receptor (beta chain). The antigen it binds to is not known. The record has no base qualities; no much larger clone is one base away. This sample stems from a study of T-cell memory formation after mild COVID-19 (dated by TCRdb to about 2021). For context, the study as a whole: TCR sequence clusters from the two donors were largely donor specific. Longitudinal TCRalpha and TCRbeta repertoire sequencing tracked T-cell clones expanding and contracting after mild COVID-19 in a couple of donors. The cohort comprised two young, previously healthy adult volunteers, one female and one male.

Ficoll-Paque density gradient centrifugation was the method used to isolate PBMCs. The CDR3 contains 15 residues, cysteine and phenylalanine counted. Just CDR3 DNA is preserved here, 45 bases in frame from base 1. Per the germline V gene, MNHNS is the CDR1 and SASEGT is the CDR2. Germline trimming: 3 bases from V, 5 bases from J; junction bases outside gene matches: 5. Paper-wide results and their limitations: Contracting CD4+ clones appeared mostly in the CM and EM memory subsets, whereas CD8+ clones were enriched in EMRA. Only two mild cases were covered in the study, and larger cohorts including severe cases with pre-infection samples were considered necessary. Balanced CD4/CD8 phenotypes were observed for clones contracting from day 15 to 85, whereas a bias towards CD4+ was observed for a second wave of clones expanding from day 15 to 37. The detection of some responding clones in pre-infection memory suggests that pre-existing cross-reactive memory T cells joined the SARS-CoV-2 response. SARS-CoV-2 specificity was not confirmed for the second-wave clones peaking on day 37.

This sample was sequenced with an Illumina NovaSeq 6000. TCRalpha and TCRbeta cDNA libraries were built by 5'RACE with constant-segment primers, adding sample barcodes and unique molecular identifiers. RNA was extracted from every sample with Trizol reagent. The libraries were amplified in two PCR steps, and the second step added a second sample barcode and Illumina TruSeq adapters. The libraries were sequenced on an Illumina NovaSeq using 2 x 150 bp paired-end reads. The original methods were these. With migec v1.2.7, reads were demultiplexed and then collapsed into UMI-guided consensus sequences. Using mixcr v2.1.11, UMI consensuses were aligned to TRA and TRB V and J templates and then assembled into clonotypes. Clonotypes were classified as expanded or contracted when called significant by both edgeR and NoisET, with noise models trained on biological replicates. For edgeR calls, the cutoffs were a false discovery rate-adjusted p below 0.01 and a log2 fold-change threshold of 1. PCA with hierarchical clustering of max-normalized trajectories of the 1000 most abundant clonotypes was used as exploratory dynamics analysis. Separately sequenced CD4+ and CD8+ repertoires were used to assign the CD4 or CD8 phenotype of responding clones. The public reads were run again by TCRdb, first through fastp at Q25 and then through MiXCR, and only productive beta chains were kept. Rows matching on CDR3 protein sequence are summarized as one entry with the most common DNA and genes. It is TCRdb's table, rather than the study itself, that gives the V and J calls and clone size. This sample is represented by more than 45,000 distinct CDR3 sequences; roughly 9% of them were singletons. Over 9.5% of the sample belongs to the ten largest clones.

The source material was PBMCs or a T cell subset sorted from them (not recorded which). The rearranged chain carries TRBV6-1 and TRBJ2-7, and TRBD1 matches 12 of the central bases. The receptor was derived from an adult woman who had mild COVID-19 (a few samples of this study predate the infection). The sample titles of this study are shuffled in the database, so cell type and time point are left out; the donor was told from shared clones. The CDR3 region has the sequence CASSEPGQGAHEQYF. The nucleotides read TGTGCCAGCAGTGAGCCGGGACAGGGGGCCCACGAGCAGTACTTC.